This T cell receptor (beta chain) is drawn from a study of cytomegalovirus exposure and HLA in healthy donors. Study-wide points: The authors judged a highly shared variant cluster likely a sequencing artifact.

The CDR3 has 15 residues. V lost 1 base, J lost 3 bases, and 14 bases lay in between. CDR1 and CDR2 (germline): SGHRS, YFSETQ. PCR primers comprised 60 Vbeta and 13 Jbeta primers. The method was immunoSEQ multiplex PCR; TCRdb's version includes in-frame clones alone and lacks a portion of them. This sample has about 120,000 clones, with around 80% found just once. This clone was recorded a few times. Its target is not known. The sequenced material came from PBMCs. The TCR originated in a man in his fifties in good health and CMV-seronegative. This chain links TRBV5-1 with TRBJ2-7; maybe TRBD2 (6 bases). The DNA of the CDR3 is TGCGCCAGCAGCTTGTTTGGGACTCCAAACTACGAGCAGTACTTC. This translates into CASSLFGTPNYEQYF.